The 25 T cell receptor beta chains below all came from one sample that was sequenced in a study of cytomegalovirus exposure and HLA in healthy donors. PCR amplification relied on 60 Vbeta primers (plus 13 Jbeta primers). Here immunoSEQ multiplex PCR was the method, and the copy in TCRdb shows in-frame clones only, minus some. Seen here are tens of thousands of clones, under 80% observed once, and the top ten hold around an eighth. The specimen was PBMCs. These receptors were collected from a male donor in good health and CMV-seropositive.

This clone was picked up a small number of times. The V and J genes are TRBV5-6 and TRBJ2-3; D unclear. Germline values: CDR1 SGHDT, CDR2 YYEEEE. The length of the CDR3 is 13 residues. Trimming shortened V by 0 bases and J by 4 bases, and 6 bases separated the two germline ends. The CDR3 sequence: CASSLGLSDTQYF. CDR3 bases: TGTGCCAGCAGCTTGGGACTCTCAGATACGCAGTATTTT.

This clone was observed a handful of times. The V and J genes are TRBV29-1 and TRBJ2-7, with a possible D match to TRBD1 (6 bases). CDR3 length: 13 amino acids. The germline CDR1 and CDR2 sequences are SQVTM and ANQGSEA. Between the trimmed V and J ends, which lost 7 bases and 2 bases, there was a span of 15 bases. The CDR3 DNA sequence: TGCAGCGCGGGCCAGGGGACAACCTACGAGCAGTACTTC. It yields the protein CSAGQGTTYEQYF.

The chain couples TRBV4-1 to TRBJ2-2, with D perhaps matching TRBD2 (7 bases). Per germline, CDR1 MGHRA and CDR2 YSYEKL. The length of the CDR3 is 17 residues. Trimming removed 1 base from V and 6 bases from J, with 18 bases in between. The CDR3 sequence is CASSQGFGGLPPGELFF. CDR3 bases: TGCGCCAGCAGCCAAGGATTCGGGGGGCTCCCCCCCGGGGAGCTGTTTTTT.

The chain recombines TRBV7-3 with TRBJ2-1, with 9 nucleotides matching TRBD2. The CDR3 runs 15 residues. Germline V CDR1 and CDR2: SGHTA, FQGTGA. V was pared by 1 base and J by 5 bases, with 3 bases of the junction left unmatched. CDR3 sequence reads: CASSLMPSGDNEQFF. Here the CDR3 DNA reads TGTGCCAGCAGCTTAATGCCTAGCGGGGACAATGAGCAGTTCTTC.

The table lists this clone with a few counts. This chain links TRBV4-1 with TRBJ1-5; D ambiguous. CDR1 and CDR2 (germline): MGHRA, YSYEKL. The length of the CDR3 is 17 residues. V was trimmed by 1 base and J by 0 bases, leaving 13 bases between them. Here the CDR3 reads CASSQGPLQNSNQPQHF. The DNA for the CDR3 is TGCGCCAGCAGCCAAGGACCCCTACAGAATAGCAATCAGCCCCAGCATTTT.

V gene TRBV29-1 combines with J gene TRBJ1-1; no firm D call. Germline V lookup: CDR1 SQVTM, CDR2 ANQGSEA. The germline V and J ends were trimmed by 8 bases and 7 bases, with 14 bases remaining between them. The CDR3 length is 11 residues. CDR3 sequence (DNA): TGCAGCCCACACCCACGCGGTGAAGCTTTCTTT. Its translation: CSPHPRGEAFF.

This clone has just one count. The genes are TRBV6-6 and TRBJ2-1; maybe TRBD2 (6 bases). There are 13 residues in the CDR3. The germline V gene has CDR1 MNHNY and CDR2 SVGAGI (reference sequence). Deletions cut 8 bases from V and 6 bases from J, with 14 bases between. The chain's CDR3 is CASFGGGGNEQFF. The DNA for the CDR3 is TGTGCCAGCTTTGGGGGAGGTGGCAATGAGCAGTTCTTC.

The chain uses TRBV6-5 and TRBJ2-2; unclear D gene. CDR3 length: 13 residues. The germline V and J ends were trimmed by 11 bases and 6 bases, with 16 bases remaining between them. CDR1 and CDR2 from the germline V gene are MNHEY and SVGAGI. CDR3 DNA sequence: TGTGCCGCGAGGCAAGTCGAGGCCGGGGAGCTGTTTTTT. Residues: CAARQVEAGELFF.

V and J are TRBV11-3 and TRBJ2-3, with D maybe TRBD2 (5 bases). Deletions cut 4 bases from V and 1 base from J, with 9 bases between. From germline, CDR1 is SGHNT and CDR2 YENEEA. This CDR3 contains 14 residues. The CDR3 loop reads CASSSSRGTDTQYF. The DNA of the CDR3 is TGTGCCAGCAGCTCCTCGCGGGGCACAGATACGCAGTATTTT.

This clone was seen once. The chain recombines TRBV18 with TRBJ1-6, with a weak D call TRBD1 (5 bases). The CDR3 is 20 amino acids. Germline CDR1 and CDR2: KGHSH and LQKENI. Trimming stripped 2 bases from V and 3 bases from J, with 23 bases between. In DNA form, the CDR3 reads TGTGCCAGCTCACCAGGGCAGGGCGGCCCCCCGGTCTTCTATAATTCACCCCTCCACTTT. Translated: CASSPGQGGPPVFYNSPLHF.

The chain links TRBV5-6 to TRBJ1-1; 8 bases agree with TRBD1. This CDR3 has 19 amino acids. Unmatched junction bases numbered 18, after V lost 1 base and J lost 4 bases. Germline values: CDR1 SGHDT, CDR2 YYEEEE. The CDR3 sequence: CASSLRRYLERTGGTEAFF. The DNA of the CDR3 is TGTGCCAGCAGCTTGAGGCGGTACTTGGAACGAACAGGGGGCACTGAAGCTTTCTTT.

The gene calls are TRBV14 and TRBJ2-3, with TRBD2 matching over 9 bases. Trimming removed 2 bases from V and 5 bases from J; junction bases left unmatched: 11. This CDR3 spans 17 amino acids. Per the germline V gene, CDR1 is SGHDN and CDR2 is FVKESK. The CDR3 region is CASSQMTGGGAKDTQYF. For the CDR3, the DNA is TGTGCCAGCAGCCAAATGACGGGCGGGGGGGCAAAAGATACGCAGTATTTT.

This chain uses TRBV7-2 with TRBJ2-5; TRBD1 matches at 11 bases. The CDR3 has 16 residues. V gave up 4 bases and J gave up 5 bases; unmatched junction bases: 9. The germline gives CDR1 SGHTA, CDR2 FQGNSA. The CDR3 loop reads CASSSQRDRGIETQYF. The CDR3 DNA reads TGTGCCAGCAGCTCGCAGAGGGACAGGGGGATTGAGACCCAGTACTTC.

CDR3 DNA: TGTGCCAGCAGTTTATCCCCCCAACCTTTTAGCGGGAGGACAGATACGCAGTATTTT. Its protein product is CASSLSPQPFSGRTDTQYF. V gene TRBV27 combines with J gene TRBJ2-3, with 10 bases aligning to TRBD2. Germline CDR1 is MNHEY and CDR2 is SMNVEV (reference sequence). The CDR3 totals 19 residues. Trimming cost V 0 bases and J 3 bases; bases outside gene matches: 12.

The chain has TRBV7-2 and TRBJ2-7; TRBD2 matches 8 bases. Germline lookup yields CDR1 SGHTA and CDR2 FQGNSA. This CDR3 is built from 14 residues. The V gene end was trimmed by 7 bases and the J gene end by 2 bases; junction bases not matched to a gene: 7. CDR3 DNA: TGTGCCAGCAAAGTAACGGGGGGGACCTACGAGCAGTACTTC. As protein: CASKVTGGTYEQYF.

The rearrangement joins TRBV6-5 to TRBJ2-2; TRBD2 is a possible D gene (5 bases). V lost 6 bases and J lost 7, with 18 bases in between. The CDR3 length is 15 residues. Germline V gene sequence: CDR1 MNHEY, CDR2 SVGAGI. CDR3 nucleotides: TGTGCCAGCAGACAACGTGGACTTATGAACGGGGAGCTGTTTTTT. Translating it yields CASRQRGLMNGELFF.

V is TRBV11-3 and J is TRBJ2-3, with D tentatively TRBD2 (6 bases). V shed 5 bases and J shed 4 bases, with 16 bases lying between them. The length of the CDR3 is 15 residues. Per the germline V gene, CDR1 is SGHNT and CDR2 is YENEEA. CDR3 residues: CASSPYQRRADTQYF. Written as DNA, the CDR3 is TGTGCCAGCAGCCCCTACCAGCGGAGGGCAGATACGCAGTATTTT.

V gene TRBV7-3 combines with J gene TRBJ2-3, with TRBD1 matching over 7 bases. The germline V gene has CDR1 SGHTA and CDR2 FQGTGA. The CDR3 is 15 amino acids. Trimming removed 1 base from V and 4 bases from J; junction bases left unmatched: 5. CDR3 in amino acids: CASSLSLRGSDTQYF. CDR3 DNA: TGTGCCAGCAGCTTAAGTCTCAGGGGGTCAGATACGCAGTATTTT.

The chain carries TRBV5-1 and TRBJ2-5; 9 nucleotides line up with TRBD2. With V trimmed by 0 bases and J by 4 bases, 4 bases remained unmatched. Germline V gives CDR1 SGHRS, CDR2 YFSETQ. The CDR3 length is 15 residues. For the CDR3, the DNA is TGCGCCAGCAGCTTGGCTAGCGGGACTGGAGAGACCCAGTACTTC. Translation: CASSLASGTGETQYF.

The chain couples TRBV7-9 to TRBJ2-2; 9 bases match TRBD2. The germline V gene has CDR1 SEHNR and CDR2 FQNEAQ (reference sequence). Trimming removed 3 bases from V and 5 bases from J; junction bases left unmatched: 4. The length of the CDR3 is 15 residues. The CDR3 DNA follows: TGTGCCAGCAGCTTGGCGGGGGGGACGACCGGGGAGCTGTTTTTT. Translation gives CASSLAGGTTGELFF.

This clone was recorded once. This chain links TRBV6-4 with TRBJ2-6, with 7 bases identical to TRBD2. This CDR3 spans 17 amino acids. V was clipped by 1 base and J by 1 base; unmatched bases: 4. Germline CDR1 MRHNA, CDR2 SNTAGT. This CDR3 is CASSDWGGASGANVLTF. The CDR3 bases are TGTGCCAGCAGTGACTGGGGAGGGGCGTCTGGGGCCAACGTCCTGACTTTC.

The chain joins TRBV19 to TRBJ2-3; tentatively, D is TRBD1 (5 bases). Germline CDR1 LNHDA, CDR2 SQIVND (reference sequence). The CDR3 runs to 15 residues. V gave up 1 base and J gave up 0 bases, with 8 bases separating them. This CDR3 reads CASSIVRASTDTQYF. Written as DNA, the CDR3 is TGTGCCAGTAGTATAGTCAGGGCTAGCACAGATACGCAGTATTTT.

The chain recombines TRBV6-4 with TRBJ2-1; 11 bases map to TRBD2. The CDR3 is 14 amino acids. Unmatched junction bases numbered 7, after V lost 8 bases and J lost 7 bases. Germline loops: CDR1 MRHNA, CDR2 SNTAGT. DNA of the CDR3: TGTGCCAGCTCAGTAGCGGGAGGGGCTAATGAGCAGTTCTTC. It is translated as CASSVAGGANEQFF.

This clone has more than one count but fewer than ten. V gene TRBV7-2 combines with J gene TRBJ2-7, with D perhaps matching TRBD1 (5 bases). This CDR3 spans 13 amino acids. The ends were cut back, 1 base at V and 6 bases at J, with 10 bases in the middle. Germline CDR1 is SGHTA and CDR2 is FQGNSA. The CDR3 DNA reads TGTGCCAGCAGCTTAGTACAGGCCTTCGAGCAGTACTTC. It is translated as CASSLVQAFEQYF.

The chain has TRBV7-8 and TRBJ1-6, with no clear D. Germline CDR1 and CDR2: SGHVS and FQNEAQ. V lost 1 base to trimming and J lost 6 bases, with 10 bases between them. There are 15 residues in the CDR3. The CDR3 DNA reads TGTGCCAGCAGCTTAGTTTCGGTTTCTAATTCACCCCTCCACTTT. Protein product: CASSLVSVSNSPLHF.